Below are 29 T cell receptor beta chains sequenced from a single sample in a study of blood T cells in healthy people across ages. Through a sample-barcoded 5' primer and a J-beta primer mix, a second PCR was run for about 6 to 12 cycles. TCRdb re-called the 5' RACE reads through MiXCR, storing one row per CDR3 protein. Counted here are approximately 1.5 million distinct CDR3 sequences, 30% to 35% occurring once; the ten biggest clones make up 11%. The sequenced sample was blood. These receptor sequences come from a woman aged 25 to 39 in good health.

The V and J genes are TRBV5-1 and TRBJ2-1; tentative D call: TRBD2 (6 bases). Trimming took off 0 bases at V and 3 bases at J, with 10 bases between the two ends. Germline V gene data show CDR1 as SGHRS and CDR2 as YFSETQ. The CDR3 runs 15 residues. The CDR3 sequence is CASSLGEGLYNEQFF. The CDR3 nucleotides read TGCGCCAGCAGCTTGGGAGAGGGACTCTACAATGAGCAGTTCTTC.

The CDR3 loop is CSAPQSGGADNEQFF. Written as DNA, the CDR3 is TGCAGTGCTCCTCAAAGCGGGGGGGCCGACAATGAGCAGTTCTTC. The chain uses TRBV20-1 and TRBJ2-1; TRBD2 matches 10 bases. Losses at the gene ends were 5 bases for V and 5 bases for J; bases not matched to a gene: 9. This CDR3 region has 15 residues. CDR1 DFQATT and CDR2 SNEGSKA come from the germline V gene (reference sequence).

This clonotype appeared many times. CDR3 nucleotides: TGTGCCAGCAGCGTAGCAGGGAGTGGCTACACCTTC. Translated: CASSVAGSGYTF. This sequence joins TRBV9 and TRBJ1-2; maybe TRBD1 (5 bases). The germline V gene has CDR1 SGDLS and CDR2 YYNGEE. With 0 bases removed from V and 7 bases from J, the gap between germline ends came to 7 bases. The CDR3 is 12 residues long.

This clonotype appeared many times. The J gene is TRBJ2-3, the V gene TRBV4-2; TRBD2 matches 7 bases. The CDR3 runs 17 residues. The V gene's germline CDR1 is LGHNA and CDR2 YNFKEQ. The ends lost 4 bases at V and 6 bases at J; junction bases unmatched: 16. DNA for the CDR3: TGTGCCAGCAGCCGAGACCCCGGGACTTTAGCGGGTGATACGCAGTATTTT. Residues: CASSRDPGTLAGDTQYF.

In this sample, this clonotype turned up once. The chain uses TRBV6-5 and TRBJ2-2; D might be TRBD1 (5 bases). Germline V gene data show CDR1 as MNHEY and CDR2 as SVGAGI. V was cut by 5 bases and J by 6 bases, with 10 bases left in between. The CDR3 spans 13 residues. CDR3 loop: CASSRLGAGELFF. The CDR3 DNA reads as TGTGCCAGCAGTAGGCTAGGGGCCGGGGAGCTGTTTTTT.

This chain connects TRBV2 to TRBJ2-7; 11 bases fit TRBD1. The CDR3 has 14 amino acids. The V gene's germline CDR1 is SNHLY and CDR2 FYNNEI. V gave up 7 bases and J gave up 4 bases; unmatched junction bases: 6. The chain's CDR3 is CASKGTGGFYEQYF. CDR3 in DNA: TGTGCCAGCAAGGGGACAGGGGGTTTTTACGAGCAGTACTTC.

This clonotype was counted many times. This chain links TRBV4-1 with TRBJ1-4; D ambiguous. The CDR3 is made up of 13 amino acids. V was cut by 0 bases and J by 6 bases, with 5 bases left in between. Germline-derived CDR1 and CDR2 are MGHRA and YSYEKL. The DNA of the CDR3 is TGCGCCAGCAGCCAAGAATCATATGAAAAACTGTTTTTT. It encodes CASSQESYEKLFF.

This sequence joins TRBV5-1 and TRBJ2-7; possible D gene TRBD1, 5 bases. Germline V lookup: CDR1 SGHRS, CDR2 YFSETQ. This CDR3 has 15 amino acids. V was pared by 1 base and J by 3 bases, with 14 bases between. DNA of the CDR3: TGCGCCAGCAGCTTGCTGGGGCTAGGGAACTACGAGCAGTACTTC. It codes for CASSLLGLGNYEQYF.

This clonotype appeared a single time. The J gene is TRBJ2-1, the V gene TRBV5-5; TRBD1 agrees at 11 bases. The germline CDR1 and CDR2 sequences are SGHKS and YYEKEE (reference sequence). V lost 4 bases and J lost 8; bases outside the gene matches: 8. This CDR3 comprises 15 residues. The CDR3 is CASSQDRGQVDEQFF. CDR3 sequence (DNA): TGTGCCAGCAGCCAGGACAGGGGGCAAGTCGATGAGCAGTTCTTC.

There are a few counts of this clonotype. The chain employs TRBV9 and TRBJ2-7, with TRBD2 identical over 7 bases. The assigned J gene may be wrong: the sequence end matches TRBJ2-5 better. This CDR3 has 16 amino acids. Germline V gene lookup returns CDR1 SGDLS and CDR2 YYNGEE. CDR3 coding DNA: TGTGCCAGCAGCACCCTTAGCGGGTCGGAGGGAGAGACCCAGTACTTC. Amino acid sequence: CASSTLSGSEGETQYF.

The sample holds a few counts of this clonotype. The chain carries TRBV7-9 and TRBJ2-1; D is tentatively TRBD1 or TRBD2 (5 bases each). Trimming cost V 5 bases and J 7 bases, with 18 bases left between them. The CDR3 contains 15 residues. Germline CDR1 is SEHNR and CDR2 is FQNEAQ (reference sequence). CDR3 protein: CASSAPGRLQNEQFF. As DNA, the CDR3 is TGTGCCAGCAGCGCTCCGGGACGTCTTCAAAATGAGCAGTTCTTC.

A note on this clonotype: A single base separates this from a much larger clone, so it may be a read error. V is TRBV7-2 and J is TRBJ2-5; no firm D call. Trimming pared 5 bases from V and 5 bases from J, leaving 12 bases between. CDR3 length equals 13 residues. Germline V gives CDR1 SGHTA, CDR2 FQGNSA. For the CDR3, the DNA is TGTGCCAGCAGCCCTAGTTTCACCGAGACCCAGTACTTC. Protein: CASSPSFTETQYF.

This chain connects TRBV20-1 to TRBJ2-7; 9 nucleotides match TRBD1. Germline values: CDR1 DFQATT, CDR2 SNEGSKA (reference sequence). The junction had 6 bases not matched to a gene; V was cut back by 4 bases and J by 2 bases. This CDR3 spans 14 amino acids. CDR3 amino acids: CSAITTGGPYEQYF. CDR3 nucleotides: TGCAGTGCTATAACCACAGGGGGCCCCTACGAGCAGTACTTC.

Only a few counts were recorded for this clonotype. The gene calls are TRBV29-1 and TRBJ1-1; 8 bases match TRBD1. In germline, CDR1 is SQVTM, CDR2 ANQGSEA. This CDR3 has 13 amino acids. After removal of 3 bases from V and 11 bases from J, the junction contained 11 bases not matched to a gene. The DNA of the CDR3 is TGCAGCGTTGAGGGCAGGGGGCAAGTAACGGCTTTCTTT. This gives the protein CSVEGRGQVTAFF.

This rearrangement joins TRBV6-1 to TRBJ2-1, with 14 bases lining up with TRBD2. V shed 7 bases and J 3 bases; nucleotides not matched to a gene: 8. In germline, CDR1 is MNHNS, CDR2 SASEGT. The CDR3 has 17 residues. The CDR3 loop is CASTLGTSGSIYNEQFF. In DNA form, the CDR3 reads TGTGCCAGCACCCTTGGGACTAGCGGGAGTATCTACAATGAGCAGTTCTTC.

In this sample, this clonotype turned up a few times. The CDR3 coding sequence is TGCAGTGCCCCGGGACAGTCCTACGAGCAGTACTTC. It encodes CSAPGQSYEQYF. The gene calls are TRBV20-1 and TRBJ2-7; 7 nucleotides agree with TRBD1. The junction had 3 bases not matched to a gene; V was cut back by 6 bases and J by 1 base. The CDR3 totals 12 residues. In germline, CDR1 is DFQATT, CDR2 SNEGSKA (reference sequence).

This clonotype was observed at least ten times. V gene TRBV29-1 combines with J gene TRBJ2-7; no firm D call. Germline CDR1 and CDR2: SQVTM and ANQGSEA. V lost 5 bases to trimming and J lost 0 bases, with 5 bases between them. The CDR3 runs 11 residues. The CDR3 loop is CSVYISYEQYF. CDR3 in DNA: TGCAGCGTTTACATCTCCTACGAGCAGTACTTC.

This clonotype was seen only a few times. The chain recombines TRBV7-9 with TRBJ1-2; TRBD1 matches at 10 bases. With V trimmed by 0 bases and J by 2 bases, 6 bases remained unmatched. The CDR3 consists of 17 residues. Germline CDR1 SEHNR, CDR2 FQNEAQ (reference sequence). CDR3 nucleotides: TGTGCCAGCAGCTTAGCCCGGGACAGGGGCCCGAACTATGGCTACACCTTC. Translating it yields CASSLARDRGPNYGYTF.

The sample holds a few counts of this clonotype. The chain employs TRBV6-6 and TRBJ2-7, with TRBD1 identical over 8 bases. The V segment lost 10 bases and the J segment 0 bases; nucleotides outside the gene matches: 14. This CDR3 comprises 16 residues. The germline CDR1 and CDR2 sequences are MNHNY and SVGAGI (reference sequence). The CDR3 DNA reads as TGTGCCACCAACGGGCCGGGGCAGGGGGCCTCCTACGAGCAGTACTTC. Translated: CATNGPGQGASYEQYF.

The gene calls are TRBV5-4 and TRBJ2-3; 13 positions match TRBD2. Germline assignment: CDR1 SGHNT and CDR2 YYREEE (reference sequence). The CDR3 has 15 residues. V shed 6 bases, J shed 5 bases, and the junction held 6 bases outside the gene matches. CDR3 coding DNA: TGTGCCAGCACCACAGGGACTAGCGGGGTAGATACGCAGTATTTT. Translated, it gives CASTTGTSGVDTQYF.

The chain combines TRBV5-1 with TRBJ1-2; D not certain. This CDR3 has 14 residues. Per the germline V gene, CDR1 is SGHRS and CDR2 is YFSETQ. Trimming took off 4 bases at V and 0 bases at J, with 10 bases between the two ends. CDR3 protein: CASSPRLTNYGYTF. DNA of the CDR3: TGCGCCAGCAGCCCCAGACTGACTAACTATGGCTACACCTTC.

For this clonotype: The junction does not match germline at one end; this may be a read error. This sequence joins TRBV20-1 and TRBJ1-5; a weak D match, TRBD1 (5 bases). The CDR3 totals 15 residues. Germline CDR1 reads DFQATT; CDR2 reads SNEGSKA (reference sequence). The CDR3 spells CSTSTKGISNQPQHF. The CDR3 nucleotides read TGCAGTACTAGCACTAAGGGGATTAGCAATCAGCCCCAGCATTTT.

CDR3 in amino acids: CASSAGLAGASYNEQFF. In nucleotides, the CDR3 is TGCGCCAGCAGCGCCGGACTAGCGGGAGCCTCCTACAATGAGCAGTTCTTC. The rearrangement joins TRBV5-1 to TRBJ2-1; 13 bases are a match to TRBD2. Germline V lookup: CDR1 SGHRS, CDR2 YFSETQ. Unmatched junction bases numbered 4, after V lost 4 bases and J lost 0 bases. The CDR3 totals 17 residues. Variable domain in full (rest from reference TRBV5-1 and TRBJ2-1): KAGVTQTPRYLIKTRGQQVTLSCSPISGHRSVSWYQQTPGQGLQFLFEYFSETQRNKGNFPGRFSGRQFSNSRSEMNVSTLELGDSALYLCASSAGLAGASYNEQFFGPGTRLTVL.

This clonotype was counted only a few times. CDR3 loop: CASSLFTLRDRGGTGELFF. The CDR3, as DNA: TGTGCCAGCAGTTTATTCACCCTCCGGGACAGGGGAGGTACCGGGGAGCTGTTTTTT. This rearrangement joins TRBV28 to TRBJ2-2; 10 bases are shared with TRBD1. The CDR3 covers 19 residues. Trimming removed 1 base from V and 5 bases from J; junction bases left unmatched: 13. Germline assignment: CDR1 MDHEN and CDR2 SYDVKM.

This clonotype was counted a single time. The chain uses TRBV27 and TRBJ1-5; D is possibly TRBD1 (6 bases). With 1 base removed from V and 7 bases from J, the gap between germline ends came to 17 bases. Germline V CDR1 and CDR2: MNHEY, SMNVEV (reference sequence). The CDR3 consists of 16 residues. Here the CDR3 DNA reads TGTGCCAGCAGTTTATTTTCAGGGGAGAGAGGACAGCCCCAGCATTTT. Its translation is CASSLFSGERGQPQHF.

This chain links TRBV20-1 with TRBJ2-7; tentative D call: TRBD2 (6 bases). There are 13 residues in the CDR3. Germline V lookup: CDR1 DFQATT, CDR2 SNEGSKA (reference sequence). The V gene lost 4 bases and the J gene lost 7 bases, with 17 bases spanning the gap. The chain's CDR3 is CSAISGYDNEQYF. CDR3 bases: TGCAGTGCTATTAGCGGCTATGATAATGAGCAGTACTTC.

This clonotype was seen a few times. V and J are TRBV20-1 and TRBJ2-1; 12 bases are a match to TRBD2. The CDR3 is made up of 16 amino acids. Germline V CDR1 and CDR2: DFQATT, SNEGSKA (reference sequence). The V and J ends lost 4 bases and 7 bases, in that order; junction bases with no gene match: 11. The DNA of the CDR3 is TGCAGTGCTAATGGACTAGCGGGACGAAGAGGGAATGAGCAGTTCTTC. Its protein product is CSANGLAGRRGNEQFF.

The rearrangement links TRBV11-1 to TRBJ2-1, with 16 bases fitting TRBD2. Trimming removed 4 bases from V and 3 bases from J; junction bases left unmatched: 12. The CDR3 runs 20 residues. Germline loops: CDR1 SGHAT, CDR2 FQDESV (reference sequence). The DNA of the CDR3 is TGTGCCAGCAGCTCGCGCCACGGGACTAGCGGGGGGGCTAACTACAATGAGCAGTTCTTC. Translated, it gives CASSSRHGTSGGANYNEQFF.

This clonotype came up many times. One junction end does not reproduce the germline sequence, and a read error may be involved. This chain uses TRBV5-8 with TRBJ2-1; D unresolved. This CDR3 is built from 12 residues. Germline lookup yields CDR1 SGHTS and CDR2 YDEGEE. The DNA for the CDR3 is TGCGCCAGCAGCCAATTGGGGAATGAGCAGTTCTTC. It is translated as CASSQLGNEQFF.